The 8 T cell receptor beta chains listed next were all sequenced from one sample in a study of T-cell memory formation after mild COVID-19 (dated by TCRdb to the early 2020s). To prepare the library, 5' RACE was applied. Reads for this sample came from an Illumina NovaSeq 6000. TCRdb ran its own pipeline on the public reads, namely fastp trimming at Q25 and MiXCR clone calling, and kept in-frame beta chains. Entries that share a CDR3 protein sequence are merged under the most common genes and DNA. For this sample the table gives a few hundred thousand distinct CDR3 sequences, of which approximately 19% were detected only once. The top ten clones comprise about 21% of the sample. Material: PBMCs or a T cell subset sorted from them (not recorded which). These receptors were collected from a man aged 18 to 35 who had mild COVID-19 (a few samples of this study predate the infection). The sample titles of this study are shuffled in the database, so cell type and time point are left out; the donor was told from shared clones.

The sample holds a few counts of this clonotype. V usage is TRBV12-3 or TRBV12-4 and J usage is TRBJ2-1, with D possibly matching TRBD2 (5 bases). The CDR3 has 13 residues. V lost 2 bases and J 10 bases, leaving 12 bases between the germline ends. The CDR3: CASSLSSVPEQFF. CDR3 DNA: TGTGCCAGCAGTTTAAGTAGCGTGCCCGAGCAGTTCTTC.

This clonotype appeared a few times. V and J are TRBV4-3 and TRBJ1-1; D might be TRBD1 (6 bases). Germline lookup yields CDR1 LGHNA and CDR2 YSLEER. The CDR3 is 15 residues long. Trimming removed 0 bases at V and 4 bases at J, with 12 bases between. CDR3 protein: CASSQDVGGGTEAFF. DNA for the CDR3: TGCGCCAGCAGCCAAGATGTGGGAGGGGGCACTGAAGCTTTCTTT.

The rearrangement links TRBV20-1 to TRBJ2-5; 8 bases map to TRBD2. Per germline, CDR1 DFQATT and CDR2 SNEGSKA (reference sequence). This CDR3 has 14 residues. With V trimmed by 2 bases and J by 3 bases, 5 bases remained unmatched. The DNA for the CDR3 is TGCAGTGCTAGATCCGGGCGGGGGGAAGAGACCCAGTACTTC. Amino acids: CSARSGRGEETQYF.

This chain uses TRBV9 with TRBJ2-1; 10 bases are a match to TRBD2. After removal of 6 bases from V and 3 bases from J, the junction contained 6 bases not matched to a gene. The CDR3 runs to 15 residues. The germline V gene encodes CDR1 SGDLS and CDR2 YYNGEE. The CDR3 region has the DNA TGTGCCAGCACCCTAGCGGGGGACTACTACAATGAGCAGTTCTTC. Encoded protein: CASTLAGDYYNEQFF.

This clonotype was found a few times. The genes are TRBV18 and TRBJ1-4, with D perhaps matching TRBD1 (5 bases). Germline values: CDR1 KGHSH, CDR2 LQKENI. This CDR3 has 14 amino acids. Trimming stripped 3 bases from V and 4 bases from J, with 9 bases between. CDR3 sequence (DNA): TGTGCCAGCTCACCGTGGCAGGGTAATGAAAAACTGTTTTTT. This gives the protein CASSPWQGNEKLFF. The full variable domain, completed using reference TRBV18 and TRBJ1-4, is NAGVMQNPRHLVRRRGQEARLRCSPMKGHSHVYWYRQLPEEGLKFMVYLQKENIIDESGMPKERFSAEFPKEGPSILRIQQVVRGDSAAYFCASSPWQGNEKLFFGSGTQLSVL.

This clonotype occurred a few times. CDR3 sequence reads: CASSLRLAGATGELFF. CDR3 coding DNA: TGTGCCAGCAGCTTGAGACTAGCGGGGGCGACCGGGGAGCTGTTTTTT. This sequence joins TRBV5-5 and TRBJ2-2; 12 nucleotides agree with TRBD2. There are 16 residues in the CDR3. With 1 base clipped from V and 5 bases from J, the junction kept 3 bases outside the gene matches. The germline V gene has CDR1 SGHKS and CDR2 YYEKEE (reference sequence).

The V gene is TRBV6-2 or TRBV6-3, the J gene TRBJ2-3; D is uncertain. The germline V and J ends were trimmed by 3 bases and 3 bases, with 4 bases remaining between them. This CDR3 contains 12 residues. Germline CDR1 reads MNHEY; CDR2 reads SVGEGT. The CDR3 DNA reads TGTGCCAGCAGTTATCGTACAGATACGCAGTATTTT. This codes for CASSYRTDTQYF.

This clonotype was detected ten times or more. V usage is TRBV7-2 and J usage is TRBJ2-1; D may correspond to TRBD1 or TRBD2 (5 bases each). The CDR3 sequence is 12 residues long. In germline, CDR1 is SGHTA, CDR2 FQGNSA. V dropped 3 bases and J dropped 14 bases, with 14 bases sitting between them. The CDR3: CASSFYGDGEFF. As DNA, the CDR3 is TGTGCCAGCAGCTTTTATGGGGACGGGGAGTTCTTC.